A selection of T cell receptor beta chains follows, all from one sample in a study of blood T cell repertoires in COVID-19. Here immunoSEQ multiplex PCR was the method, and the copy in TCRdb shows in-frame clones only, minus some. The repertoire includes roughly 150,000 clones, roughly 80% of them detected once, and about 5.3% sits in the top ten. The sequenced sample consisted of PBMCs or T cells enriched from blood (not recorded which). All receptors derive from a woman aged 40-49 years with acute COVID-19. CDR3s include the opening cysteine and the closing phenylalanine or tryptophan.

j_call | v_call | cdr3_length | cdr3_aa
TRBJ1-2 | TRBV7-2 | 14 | CASSPGPGSYGYTF
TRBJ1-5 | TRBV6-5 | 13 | CASSPHRGQPQHF
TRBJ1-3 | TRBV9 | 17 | CASSLLARADSGNTIYF
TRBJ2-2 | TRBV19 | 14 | CASSPAGAGGELFF
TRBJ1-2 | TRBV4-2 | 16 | CASTSWGPGGNYGYTF
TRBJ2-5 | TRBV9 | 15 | CASSASGRGQETQYF
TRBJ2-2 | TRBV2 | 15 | CASSGVSGTTGELFF
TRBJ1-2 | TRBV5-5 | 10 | CASSGTRYTF
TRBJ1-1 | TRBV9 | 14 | CASSAGTGDTEAFF
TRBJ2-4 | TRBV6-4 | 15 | CASSVEAGAKNIQYF
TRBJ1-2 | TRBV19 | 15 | CASSTGTIPYYGYTF
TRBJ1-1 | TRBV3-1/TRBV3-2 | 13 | CASGRVGDTEAFF
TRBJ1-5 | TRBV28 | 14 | CASSHGGEDQPQHF
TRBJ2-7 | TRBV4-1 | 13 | CASSRTTSYEQYF
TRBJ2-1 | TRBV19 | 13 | CATSGTRYNEQFF
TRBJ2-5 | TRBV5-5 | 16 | CASSSRTGNFQETQYF
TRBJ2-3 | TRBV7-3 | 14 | CASSHSGARDTQYF
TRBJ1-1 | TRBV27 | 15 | CASSSLQYMNTEAFF
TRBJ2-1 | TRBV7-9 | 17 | CASSAQRSEGSYNEQFF
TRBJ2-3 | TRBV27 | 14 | CASSPLLPTDTQYF
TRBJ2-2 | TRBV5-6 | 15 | CASRKTGANTGELFF
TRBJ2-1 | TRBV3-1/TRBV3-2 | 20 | CASSRQLGLAGGSSYNEQFF
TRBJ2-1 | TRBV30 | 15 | CAWRPSELAYNEQFF
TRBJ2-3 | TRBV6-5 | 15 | CASSYSRTLTDTQYF
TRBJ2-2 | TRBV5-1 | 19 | CASSGGARTSGRNTGELFF
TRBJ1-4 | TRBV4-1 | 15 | CASSPPAGVGEKLFF
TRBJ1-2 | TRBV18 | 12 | CASSPQGYGYTF
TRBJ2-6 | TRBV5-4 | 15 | CASSPQGSGANVLTF
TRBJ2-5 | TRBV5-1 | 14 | CASSLSQGSETQYF
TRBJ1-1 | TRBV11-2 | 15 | CASSLVGTFDTEAFF
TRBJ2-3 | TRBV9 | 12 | CASSVRTDTQYF
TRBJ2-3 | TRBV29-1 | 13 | CSVGTTYTDTQYF
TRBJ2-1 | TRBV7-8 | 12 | CASSRRLDEQFF
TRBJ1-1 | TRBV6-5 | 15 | CASIGTGRLNTEAFF
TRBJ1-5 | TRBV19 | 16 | CASSIGSQGANQPQHF
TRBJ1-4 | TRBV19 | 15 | CASSIRRSMNEKLFF
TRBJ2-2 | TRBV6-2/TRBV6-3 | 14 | CASSRTGNTGELFF
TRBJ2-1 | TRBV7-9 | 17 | CASSPAVASGFYNEQFF
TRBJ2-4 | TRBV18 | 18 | CASSPGGLAGIAKNIQYF
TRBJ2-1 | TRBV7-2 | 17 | CASSLAGSLVAYNEQFF
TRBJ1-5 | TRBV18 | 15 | CASSRTADSNQPQHF
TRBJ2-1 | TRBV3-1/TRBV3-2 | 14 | CASTLGQALGEQFF
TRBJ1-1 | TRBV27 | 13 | CASSLYGGTEAFF
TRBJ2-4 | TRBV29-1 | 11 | CSVEAGNIQYF
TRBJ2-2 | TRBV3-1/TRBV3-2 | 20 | CASSQDRASGRGANTGELFF
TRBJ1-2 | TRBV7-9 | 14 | CASSLEGANYGYTF
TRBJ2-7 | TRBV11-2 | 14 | CASSSTDIIYEQYF
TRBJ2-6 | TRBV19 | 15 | CASRHRGSGANVLTF
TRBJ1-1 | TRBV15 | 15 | CATSRVHAGGRGAFF
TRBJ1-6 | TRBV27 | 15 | CASSFSGVLGSPLHF
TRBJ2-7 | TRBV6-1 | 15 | CASSEDAGGPYEQYF
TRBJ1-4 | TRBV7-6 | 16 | CASSSGEGGFNEKLFF
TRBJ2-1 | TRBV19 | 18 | CASSIKSGSGSSNNEQFF
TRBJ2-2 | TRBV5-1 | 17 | CASSLGLAGGGTGELFF
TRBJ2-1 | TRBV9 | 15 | CASSVDAAGGGEQFF
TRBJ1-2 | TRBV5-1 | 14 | CASSQDRGFGGYTF
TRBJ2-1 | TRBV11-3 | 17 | CASSLEAQRGSYNEQFF
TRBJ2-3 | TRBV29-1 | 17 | CSVNGVLVGSSTDTQYF
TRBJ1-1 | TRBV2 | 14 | CASSAQGVGTEAFF